This entry lists 16 T cell receptor beta chains sequenced from one sample in a study of T-cell memory formation after mild COVID-19. TCRdb ran MiXCR on the 5' RACE reads and lists one entry per CDR3 protein. The sample has 350,000 to 500,000 distinct CDR3 sequences, under 20% seen once. The sequenced material came from PBMCs or a T cell subset sorted from them (not recorded which). These TCRs come from a man aged 18 to 35 who had mild COVID-19 (a few samples of this study predate the infection). Cell type and time point are not known.

The table lists this clonotype with a few counts. This chain uses TRBV20-1 with TRBJ2-3; 11 bases are a match to TRBD2. Germline trimming cut 1 base from V and 5 bases from J; bases unmatched to any gene: 8. This CDR3 is built from 16 residues. Germline V gene sequence: CDR1 DFQATT, CDR2 SNEGSKA (reference sequence). CDR3 sequence reads: CSARVGTSGEGDTQYF. The DNA of the CDR3 is TGCAGTGCTAGAGTCGGGACTAGCGGAGAGGGAGATACGCAGTATTTT.

CDR3 bases: TGTGCCAGCAGCCCGGGTCCAAGAAAGCCCCAGCATTTT. Its protein is CASSPGPRKPQHF. The chain links TRBV7-9 to TRBJ1-5; D gene unclear. CDR3 size: 13 residues. V was clipped by 5 bases and J by 8 bases, with 13 bases between them. Germline V CDR1 and CDR2: SEHNR, FQNEAQ (reference sequence).

V and J are TRBV5-1 and TRBJ1-3, with D tentatively TRBD1 (5 bases). Trimming removed 4 bases at V and 1 base at J, with 12 bases between. The germline V gene encodes CDR1 SGHRS and CDR2 YFSETQ. The CDR3 length is 15 residues. CDR3 bases: TGCGCCAGCAGCGATGCCGGGACTTCTGGAAACACCATATATTTT. The encoded protein is CASSDAGTSGNTIYF.

This rearrangement joins TRBV11-1 to TRBJ2-7; weak D call: TRBD1 (6 bases). This CDR3 contains 14 residues. Germline assignment: CDR1 SGHAT and CDR2 FQDESV (reference sequence). V lost 10 bases, J lost 5 bases, and 21 bases lay in between. CDR3 sequence reads: CATQGQQGSDEQYF. As DNA, the CDR3 is TGTGCCACCCAAGGCCAACAGGGTAGCGACGAGCAGTACTTC.

This clonotype was seen more than once but under ten times. This chain connects TRBV7-9 to TRBJ2-1, with TRBD2 matching over 11 bases. Germline CDR1 is SEHNR and CDR2 is FQNEAQ (reference sequence). This CDR3 spans 20 amino acids. V gave up 5 bases and J gave up 0 bases; unmatched junction bases: 15. In DNA, the CDR3 is TGTGCCAGCAGCCCCACACCCACTAGCGGGGGCTTCAGCTCCTACAATGAGCAGTTCTTC. This translates into CASSPTPTSGGFSSYNEQFF.

This clonotype was detected only a few times. The chain combines TRBV7-2 with TRBJ1-2, with 12 bases fitting TRBD1. Germline V gene sequence: CDR1 SGHTA, CDR2 FQGNSA. CDR3 length: 18 amino acids. Trimming removed 0 bases from V and 2 bases from J; junction bases left unmatched: 7. The CDR3 reads CASSLANRGTGGNYGYTF. CDR3 nucleotides: TGTGCCAGCAGCTTAGCCAACCGAGGGACAGGGGGCAACTATGGCTACACCTTC.

This clonotype occurred a few times. The CDR3 sequence is CSAAPPDRPDWGEAFF. The CDR3 bases are TGCAGTGCCGCACCCCCGGACAGGCCGGATTGGGGTGAAGCTTTCTTT. The chain is built from TRBV20-1 and TRBJ1-1; 7 nucleotides match TRBD1. V lost 6 bases to trimming and J lost 7 bases; unmatched junction nucleotides: 20. The CDR3 sequence is 16 residues long. Germline CDR1 DFQATT, CDR2 SNEGSKA (reference sequence).

This clonotype occurred a few times. J is TRBJ1-2 and V is TRBV28; 11 bases agree with TRBD1. The CDR3 runs 15 residues. From germline, CDR1 is MDHEN and CDR2 SYDVKM. Losses at the gene ends were 7 bases for V and 6 bases for J; bases not matched to a gene: 10. CDR3 sequence: CASTLDQGQGDGYTF. CDR3 sequence (DNA): TGTGCCAGCACCCTAGACCAGGGACAGGGGGATGGCTACACCTTC.

This clonotype has more than one count but fewer than ten. The chain combines TRBV7-9 with TRBJ2-3; D is perhaps TRBD2 (6 bases). Trimming stripped 3 bases from V and 5 bases from J, with 9 bases between. CDR1 is SEHNR and CDR2 is FQNEAQ in the germline V gene (reference sequence). The CDR3 runs 13 residues. DNA of the CDR3: TGTGCCAGCAGCTTGATGGAGGGAGATACGCAGTATTTT. The encoded protein is CASSLMEGDTQYF.

The V and J genes are TRBV20-1 and TRBJ2-6, with D tentatively TRBD1 (5 bases). The CDR3 sequence is 14 residues long. Germline V CDR1 and CDR2: DFQATT, SNEGSKA (reference sequence). Trimming pared 2 bases from V and 2 bases from J, leaving 7 bases between. The CDR3 region has the DNA TGCAGTGCTAGACCAGGGACTGGGGCCAACGTCCTGACTTTC. It encodes CSARPGTGANVLTF.

There are a few counts of this clonotype. This chain links TRBV28 with TRBJ1-5; weak D call: TRBD1 (6 bases). The CDR3 is made up of 17 amino acids. Germline V gene lookup returns CDR1 MDHEN and CDR2 SYDVKM. V lost 7 bases and J 0 bases, leaving 19 bases between the germline ends. CDR3 bases: TGTGCCAGCACTCTAGGGGGAAGCCTCTTTAGCAATCAGCCCCAGCATTTT. Translating it yields CASTLGGSLFSNQPQHF.

This clonotype was counted between two and nine times. J is TRBJ2-3 and V is TRBV7-2; D possibly corresponds to TRBD1 (6 bases). This CDR3 is built from 15 residues. Germline values: CDR1 SGHTA, CDR2 FQGNSA. The V and J ends lost 0 bases and 3 bases respectively, with 10 bases between them. Written as DNA, the CDR3 is TGTGCCAGCAGCTTAGCCCCTGGACAGACAGATACGCAGTATTTT. This codes for CASSLAPGQTDTQYF.

This clonotype was detected a few times. The chain has TRBV6-2 or TRBV6-3 and TRBJ2-7; 10 nucleotides align to TRBD2. The CDR3 runs 14 residues. Germline CDR1 and CDR2: MNHEY and SVGEGT. V lost 4 bases, J lost 4 bases, and 4 bases stayed unmatched. The DNA for the CDR3 is TGTGCCAGCAGTTCTCCGACTAGCGGGTACGAGCAGTACGTC. It translates to CASSSPTSGYEQYV.

The J gene is TRBJ1-6, the V gene TRBV6-6; no definite D call. With 7 bases removed from V and 3 bases from J, the gap between germline ends came to 7 bases. The germline V gene has CDR1 MNHNY and CDR2 SVGAGI (reference sequence). CDR3 length: 13 residues. The CDR3 DNA sequence: TGTGCCAGCACCGATTTCTATAATTCACCCCTCCACTTT. Translating it yields CASTDFYNSPLHF.

This chain joins TRBV7-9 and TRBJ2-5; TRBD2 agrees at 9 bases. The V segment lost 4 bases and the J segment 4 bases; nucleotides outside the gene matches: 10. This CDR3 is 16 amino acids long. The germline V gene has CDR1 SEHNR and CDR2 FQNEAQ (reference sequence). In nucleotides, the CDR3 is TGTGCCAGCAGCTCCCGAGCGGGGGGACTATTAGAGACCCAGTACTTC. This gives the protein CASSSRAGGLLETQYF. Based on the CDR3 plus reference TRBV7-9 and TRBJ2-5, the full variable domain is DTGVSQNPRHKITKRGQNVTFRCDPISEHNRLYWYRQTLGQGPEFLTYFQNEAQLEKSRLLSDRFSAERPKGSFSTLEIQRTEQGDSAMYLCASSSRAGGLLETQYFGPGTRLLVL.

The CDR3 loop reads CSSGTRASNEQFF. For the CDR3, the DNA is TGCAGCTCCGGGACTAGGGCCTCCAATGAGCAGTTCTTC. This rearrangement joins TRBV29-1 to TRBJ2-1, with 8 bases aligning to TRBD2. The germline gives CDR1 SQVTM, CDR2 ANQGSEA. The CDR3 has 13 amino acids. The trim removed 8 bases at V and 6 bases at J, leaving 9 bases unmatched.